This T cell receptor beta chain was recovered during a study of blood T cell repertoires in COVID-19. About the research overall: Collection of acute and convalescent COVID-19 samples took place in the United States, Italy and Spain.

Authors' methods: Estimation of nucleated cell counts was performed using reference gene primer amplification. TCRdb's table, derived via immunoSEQ multiplex PCR, lists solely in-frame clones and lacks some. D and trimming come from the DNA, and the V and J calls and clone size come from that table. The sample yields 200,000 to 250,000 clones, almost 85% seen once. V was clipped by 6 bases and J by 5 bases; unmatched bases: 9. Germline V gene data show CDR1 as LNHDA and CDR2 as SQIVND (reference sequence). The CDR3 consists of 15 residues. The sequence derives from a woman older than 75 with acute or convalescent COVID-19. The chain recombines TRBV19 with TRBJ2-2; 7 bases align to TRBD1. The sequencing sample was made of peripheral blood. The CDR3 nucleotides read TGTGCCAGTAGAAGAGGACAGGCGCCTACCGGGGAGCTGTTTTTT. This codes for CASRRGQAPTGELFF.